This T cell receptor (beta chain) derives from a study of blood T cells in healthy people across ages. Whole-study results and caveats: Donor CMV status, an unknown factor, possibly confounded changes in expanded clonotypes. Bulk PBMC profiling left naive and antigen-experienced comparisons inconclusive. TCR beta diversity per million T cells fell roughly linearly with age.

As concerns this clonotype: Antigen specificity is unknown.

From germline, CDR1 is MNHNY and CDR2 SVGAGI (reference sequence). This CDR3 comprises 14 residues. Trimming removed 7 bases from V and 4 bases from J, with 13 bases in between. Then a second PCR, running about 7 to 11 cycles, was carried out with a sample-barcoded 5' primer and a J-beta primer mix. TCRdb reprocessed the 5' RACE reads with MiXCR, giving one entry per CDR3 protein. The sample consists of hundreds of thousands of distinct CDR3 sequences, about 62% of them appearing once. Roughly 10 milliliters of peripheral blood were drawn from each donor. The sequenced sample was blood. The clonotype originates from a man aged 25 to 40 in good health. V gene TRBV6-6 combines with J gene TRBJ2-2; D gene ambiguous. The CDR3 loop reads CASTLKAITGELFF. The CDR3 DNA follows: TGTGCCAGCACCCTGAAGGCGATCACCGGGGAGCTGTTTTTT.